This T cell receptor (beta chain) was retrieved from a study of shared clonotypes between healthy human individuals. Study conclusions and caveats: Sorted-subset samples were not fully sequenced, rarefaction indicated.

Selected positively for CCR7 and CD45RO-negative, naive CD8 cells excluded terminally differentiated effector memory CD45RA+ cells. Donation came from healthy HIV-negative adults that had no recent acute infections or vaccinations. As for this clone: Antigen: not known.

With V trimmed by 5 bases and J by 2 bases, 8 bases remained unmatched. This CDR3 is 17 amino acids long. The V gene's germline CDR1 is SEHNR and CDR2 FQNEAQ (reference sequence). Clones were read by immunoSEQ multiplex PCR, and TCRdb kept only the in-frame ones, dropping some. Seen here are roughly 2,000,000 clones, over 85% observed once, and the top ten hold around 1.7%. Sequencing was carried out using naive CD8+ T cells from PBMCs. This receptor was obtained from a man aged 18 to 30 in good health. Some clones in this sample may be carry-over from other donors' samples. This chain connects TRBV7-9 to TRBJ2-1; 11 positions agree with TRBD1. The CDR3: CASSTGQGEVPYNEQFF. Here the CDR3 DNA reads TGTGCCAGCAGCACGGGACAGGGGGAGGTCCCCTACAATGAGCAGTTCTTC.